A single sample gave rise to the 26 T cell receptor beta chains below, sequenced in a study of T cell responses to AZD1222 COVID-19 vaccine. Assay: immunoSEQ multiplex PCR; the TCRdb copy retains only in-frame clones and omits some. Of about 130,000 clones listed, around 92% are singletons. The sequencing here drew on peripheral blood, taken on day 0 of AZD1222 vaccination. All receptors come from an adult in good health.

V is TRBV5-8 and J is TRBJ2-5; TRBD2 matches at 7 bases. CDR3 length equals 14 residues. V lost 0 bases and J lost 5; bases outside the gene matches: 4. Germline values: CDR1 SGHTS, CDR2 YDEGEE. DNA for the CDR3: TGTGCCAGCAGCTTGGGGACTAGTGTGGAGACCCAGTACTTC. Translated, it gives CASSLGTSVETQYF.

The rearrangement uses TRBV7-2 and TRBJ2-7; D not resolved. CDR1 is SGHTA and CDR2 is FQGNSA in the germline V gene. Deletions cut 5 bases from V and 2 bases from J, with 19 bases between. The CDR3 totals 16 residues. CDR3 residues: CASSTSLGSAPYEQYF. CDR3 coding DNA: TGTGCCAGCAGCACTTCATTGGGGTCAGCACCCTACGAGCAGTACTTC.

The genes are TRBV10-2 and TRBJ2-6, with TRBD1 matching 9 bases. The V gene end was trimmed by 6 bases and the J gene end by 2 bases; junction bases not matched to a gene: 8. Germline-derived CDR1 and CDR2 are WSHSY and SAAADI. The CDR3 extends over 17 amino acids. The CDR3: CASSPGTGFPGANVLTF. CDR3 bases: TGCGCCAGCAGCCCCGGGACAGGGTTTCCTGGGGCCAACGTCCTGACTTTC.

V gene TRBV5-1 combines with J gene TRBJ1-1; 9 bases match TRBD1. This CDR3 is built from 14 residues. Germline V gene data show CDR1 as SGHRS and CDR2 as YFSETQ. V was pared by 4 bases and J by 5 bases, with 6 bases of the junction left unmatched. The DNA for the CDR3 is TGCGCCAGCAGCGAACAGGGGGCGAGGACTGAAGCTTTCTTT. Amino acid sequence: CASSEQGARTEAFF.

V gene TRBV5-1 combines with J gene TRBJ1-3; D unresolved. Looked up from germline, CDR1 is SGHRS and CDR2 is YFSETQ. The CDR3 has 18 amino acids. V lost 4 bases, J lost 0 bases, and 20 bases lay in between. CDR3 nucleotides: TGCGCCAGCAGCCGGATGTCAGGATCCTCGCCCTCTGGAAACACCATATATTTT. Translated, it gives CASSRMSGSSPSGNTIYF. Based on the CDR3 plus reference TRBV5-1 and TRBJ1-3, the full variable domain is KAGVTQTPRYLIKTRGQQVTLSCSPISGHRSVSWYQQTPGQGLQFLFEYFSETQRNKGNFPGRFSGRQFSNSRSEMNVSTLELGDSALYLCASSRMSGSSPSGNTIYFGEGSWLTVV.

The chain uses TRBV7-2 and TRBJ1-2; D remains unclear. V lost 1 base and J lost 4, with 7 bases in between. This CDR3 spans 13 amino acids. Germline values: CDR1 SGHTA, CDR2 FQGNSA. The DNA of the CDR3 is TGTGCCAGCAGCTTAGGAGGCGGCTATGGCTACACCTTC. Translating gives CASSLGGGYGYTF.

V usage is TRBV4-3 and J usage is TRBJ1-2; 8 nucleotides align to TRBD1. The V gene's germline CDR1 is LGHNA and CDR2 YSLEER. V trimming: 2 bases; J trimming: 4 bases; junction bases outside the gene matches: 0. CDR3 size: 13 residues. The CDR3 region has the DNA TGCGCCAGCAGCCAAACAGGGGGCTATGGCTACACCTTC. Translated: CASSQTGGYGYTF.

V gene TRBV11-3 combines with J gene TRBJ2-3; 8 bases are shared with TRBD2. CDR1 is SGHNT and CDR2 is YENEEA in the germline V gene. CDR3 length: 14 amino acids. J lost 3 bases, V lost 2 bases, and 1 base had no gene match. CDR3 in amino acids: CASSLRGGTDTQYF. The CDR3 DNA reads as TGTGCCAGCAGCTTACGGGGGGGGACAGATACGCAGTATTTT. The variable domain in full, completed from reference TRBV11-3 and TRBJ2-3, reads EAGVVQSPRYKIIEKKQPVAFWCNPISGHNTLYWYLQNLGQGPELLIRYENEEAVDDSQLPKDRFSAERLKGVDSTLKIQPAELGDSAVYLCASSLRGGTDTQYFGPGTRLTVL.

This chain links TRBV19 with TRBJ1-5; 8 positions agree with TRBD1. The CDR3 has 15 residues. From germline, CDR1 is LNHDA and CDR2 SQIVND (reference sequence). V was clipped by 7 bases and J by 5 bases; unmatched bases: 10. The CDR3 spells CASTRQGTGHQPQHF. In DNA form, the CDR3 reads TGTGCCAGTACCCGACAGGGGACGGGCCATCAGCCCCAGCATTTT.

This clone appeared a few times. The genes are TRBV7-3 and TRBJ2-1; unclear D gene. The germline V gene has CDR1 SGHTA and CDR2 FQGTGA. V lost 0 bases to trimming and J lost 8 bases, with 8 bases between them. CDR3 length: 13 residues. CDR3 in amino acids: CASSLTPWDEQFF. The CDR3 coding sequence is TGTGCCAGCAGCTTAACTCCGTGGGATGAGCAGTTCTTC.

This chain uses TRBV2 with TRBJ1-5; the D is unclear. Looked up from germline, CDR1 is SNHLY and CDR2 is FYNNEI. The CDR3 loop spans 14 amino acids. V lost 5 bases to trimming and J lost 4 bases, with 12 bases between them. The CDR3 reads CASSSQRVNQPQHF. The CDR3 coding sequence is TGTGCCAGCAGTTCACAAAGAGTTAATCAGCCCCAGCATTTT.

This clone was found a few times. V is TRBV5-1 and J is TRBJ1-1; 7 nucleotides match TRBD1. The CDR3 length is 14 residues. J lost 1 base, V lost 4 bases, and 4 bases had no gene match. CDR1 is SGHRS, CDR2 YFSETQ, per germline. For the CDR3, the DNA is TGCGCCAGCAGCCGCGGGACAGCGAACACTGAAGCTTTCTTT. The encoded protein is CASSRGTANTEAFF.

The chain has TRBV10-3 and TRBJ1-4, with D unresolved. V lost 7 bases and J 1 base, leaving 4 bases between the germline ends. The CDR3 totals 12 residues. Germline V CDR1 and CDR2: ENHRY, SYGVKD. The CDR3 DNA reads TGTGCCATCAAGGGAACTAATGAAAAACTGTTTTTT. Translating it yields CAIKGTNEKLFF.

The rearrangement joins TRBV29-1 to TRBJ1-2; D is unresolved. Trimming cost V 4 bases and J 8 bases, with 14 bases left between them. This CDR3 is built from 12 residues. The germline V gene has CDR1 SQVTM and CDR2 ANQGSEA. Here the CDR3 reads CSVGFERRGYTF. The CDR3 DNA reads TGCAGCGTTGGGTTCGAAAGGAGGGGCTACACCTTC.

This chain uses TRBV12-3 or TRBV12-4 with TRBJ2-1; unclear D gene. Trimming took 6 bases from V and 8 from J, leaving 14 bases between them. This CDR3 has 13 residues. The CDR3 nucleotides read TGTGCCAGCAGCCAGCCAACTGCGTATGAGCAGTTCTTC. Its translation: CASSQPTAYEQFF.

V is TRBV4-1 and J is TRBJ2-5; TRBD2 matches 8 bases. The V and J ends lost 4 bases and 8 bases, in that order; junction bases with no gene match: 18. This CDR3 comprises 17 residues. CDR1 and CDR2 (germline): MGHRA, YSYEKL. CDR3 amino acids: CASSPRSGVAGPTTQYF. Written as DNA, the CDR3 is TGCGCCAGCAGCCCGAGATCTGGGGTAGCGGGGCCAACAACCCAGTACTTC.

This clone was found a few times. The chain combines TRBV7-9 with TRBJ2-3, with unresolved D. CDR3 size: 15 residues. Germline V lookup: CDR1 SEHNR, CDR2 FQNEAQ (reference sequence). The V end lost 5 bases, the J end lost 6 bases, and 18 bases lay between the germline ends. The CDR3: CASSPPGSGRDTQYF. The DNA for the CDR3 is TGTGCCAGCAGCCCACCGGGTTCGGGCCGGGATACGCAGTATTTT.

The V gene is TRBV14, the J gene TRBJ2-1; TRBD1 matches at 10 bases. The CDR3 sequence is 14 residues long. The J segment lost 9 bases and the V segment lost 1 base, leaving 3 bases of the junction unmatched. Germline CDR1 and CDR2: SGHDN and FVKESK. The CDR3 loop reads CASSQVDRGAEQFF. CDR3 sequence (DNA): TGTGCCAGCAGCCAAGTGGACAGGGGGGCTGAGCAGTTCTTC.

The chain has TRBV4-3 and TRBJ1-3; TRBD1 aligns across 9 bases. The CDR3 has 17 residues. V dropped 0 bases and J dropped 2; count of bases not matched to a gene: 5. In germline, CDR1 is LGHNA, CDR2 YSLEER. The CDR3 here is CASSQDVQGAAGNTIYF. CDR3 DNA: TGCGCCAGCAGCCAAGATGTACAGGGGGCGGCTGGAAACACCATATATTTT.

CDR3 sequence (DNA): TGTGCCAGTAGTATTTGGGCAGGGGCGGATGAAAAACTGTTTTTT. Its translation is CASSIWAGADEKLFF. The chain combines TRBV19 with TRBJ1-4; the D gene is possibly TRBD1 (6 bases). Per the germline V gene, CDR1 is LNHDA and CDR2 is SQIVND (reference sequence). The CDR3 is 15 residues long. V dropped 3 bases and J dropped 6 bases, with 14 bases sitting between them. The complete variable domain, with remaining parts taken from reference TRBV19 and TRBJ1-4, reads DGGITQSPKYLFRKEGQNVTLSCEQNLNHDAMYWYRQDPGQGLRLIYYSQIVNDFQKGDIAEGYSVSREKKESFPLTVTSAQKNPTAFYLCASSIWAGADEKLFFGSGTQLSVL.

The chain combines TRBV10-3 with TRBJ1-2; the D is unclear. Germline-derived CDR1 and CDR2 are ENHRY and SYGVKD. V lost 7 bases and J lost 2, with 11 bases in between. The CDR3 sequence is 13 residues long. This CDR3 is CAITTNKNYGYTF. CDR3 bases: TGTGCCATCACCACGAACAAAAACTATGGCTACACCTTC.

V gene TRBV3-1 (or the pseudogene TRBV3-2) combines with J gene TRBJ2-5; D is unresolved. The V gene lost 5 bases and the J gene lost 6 bases, with 13 bases spanning the gap. The CDR3 length is 13 residues. The germline V gene encodes CDR1 LGHDT and CDR2 YNNKEL (reference sequence). In DNA form, the CDR3 reads TGTGCCAGCAGCGTGGGGTGGGGAAAGACCCAGTACTTC. Residues: CASSVGWGKTQYF.

This clone was seen only a few times. The genes are TRBV6-5 and TRBJ2-7; 8 bases line up with TRBD1. The junction had 7 bases not matched to a gene; V was cut back by 8 bases and J by 1 base. Germline-derived CDR1 and CDR2 are MNHEY and SVGAGI. This CDR3 comprises 14 residues. The CDR3 loop reads CASARDRGSYEQYF. The DNA for the CDR3 is TGTGCCAGCGCCCGCGACAGGGGATCCTACGAGCAGTACTTC.

The chain combines TRBV7-4 with TRBJ1-4; D unresolved. The CDR3 extends over 15 amino acids. The V gene lost 2 bases and the J gene lost 2 bases, with 9 bases spanning the gap. Germline loops: CDR1 SGHVT, CDR2 SQSDAQ. CDR3 nucleotides: TGTGCCAGCAGCTTATTCGCAGACACTAATGAAAAACTGTTTTTT. Translated: CASSLFADTNEKLFF.

The genes are TRBV30 and TRBJ1-1, with D maybe TRBD1 (5 bases). The CDR3 consists of 14 residues. Trimming removed 1 base from V and 1 base from J, with 10 bases in between. Germline assignment: CDR1 GTSNPN and CDR2 SVGIG (reference sequence). The CDR3 coding sequence is TGTGCCTGGAGTGAGGGGAGGGCGAACACTGAAGCTTTCTTT. The encoded protein is CAWSEGRANTEAFF.

V is TRBV2 and J is TRBJ1-2, with D unresolved. V gave up 6 bases and J gave up 4 bases, with 9 bases separating them. The CDR3 sequence is 12 residues long. CDR1 is SNHLY and CDR2 is FYNNEI in the germline V gene. The CDR3 DNA reads as TGTGCCAGCAGACTCGAGAGCTATGGCTACACCTTC. Translating it yields CASRLESYGYTF.